The 4 T cell receptor beta chains below all came from one sample that was sequenced in a study of blood T cell repertoires in COVID-19. Here immunoSEQ multiplex PCR was the method, and the copy in TCRdb shows in-frame clones only, minus some. The data hold about 160,000 clones, with 80% to 95% observed a single time. Sequenced sample: peripheral blood. All receptors derive from a woman between 50 and 59 years old with acute or convalescent COVID-19.

The chain recombines TRBV2 with TRBJ1-3, with unresolved D. Trimming took off 5 bases at V and 3 bases at J, with 5 bases between the two ends. The CDR3 is 12 amino acids. Germline V CDR1 and CDR2: SNHLY, FYNNEI. CDR3 bases: TGTGCCAGCAGTCAGAATGGAAACACCATATATTTT. This translates into CASSQNGNTIYF.

The rearrangement uses TRBV2 and TRBJ1-1; D not certain. Germline CDR1 SNHLY, CDR2 FYNNEI. The CDR3 length is 11 residues. Trimming cost V 5 bases and J 7 bases, with 8 bases left between them. The CDR3 sequence is CASSYTDEAFF. CDR3 bases: TGTGCCAGCAGTTATACAGATGAAGCTTTCTTT.

V gene TRBV7-9 combines with J gene TRBJ2-2; TRBD1 matches 7 bases. V lost 9 bases, J lost 1 base, and 2 bases stayed unmatched. The CDR3 sequence is 13 residues long. Germline CDR1 is SEHNR and CDR2 is FQNEAQ (reference sequence). The DNA for the CDR3 is TGTGCCAGATCAGGGGGGAACACCGGGGAGCTGTTTTTT. This encodes CARSGGNTGELFF.

The chain uses TRBV7-8 and TRBJ2-7, with 8 bases fitting TRBD2. With V trimmed by 5 bases and J by 1 base, 7 bases remained unmatched. The CDR3 consists of 15 residues. Germline CDR1 SGHVS, CDR2 FQNEAQ. The CDR3 spells CASSPGLGPSYEQYF. The CDR3 nucleotides are TGTGCCAGCAGCCCGGGACTAGGTCCATCCTACGAGCAGTACTTC.